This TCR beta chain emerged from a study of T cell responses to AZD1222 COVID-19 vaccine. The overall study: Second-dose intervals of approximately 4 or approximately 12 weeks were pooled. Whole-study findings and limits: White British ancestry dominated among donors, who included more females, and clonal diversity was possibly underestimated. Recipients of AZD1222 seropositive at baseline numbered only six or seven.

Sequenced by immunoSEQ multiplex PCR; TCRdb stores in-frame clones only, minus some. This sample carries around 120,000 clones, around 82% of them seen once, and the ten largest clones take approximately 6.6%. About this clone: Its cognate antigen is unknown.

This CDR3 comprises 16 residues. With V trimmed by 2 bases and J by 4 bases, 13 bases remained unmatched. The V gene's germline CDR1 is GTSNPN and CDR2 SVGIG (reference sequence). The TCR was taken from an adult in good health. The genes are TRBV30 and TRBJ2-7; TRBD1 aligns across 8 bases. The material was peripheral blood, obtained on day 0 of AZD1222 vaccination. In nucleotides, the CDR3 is TGTGCCTGGAGTACTGGTGGACAGGGTCCCGGATACGAGCAGTACTTC. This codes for CAWSTGGQGPGYEQYF.